A single sample is the source of the 2 T cell receptor beta chains below, sequenced in a study of liver allograft versus peripheral blood T cells. Whole-study context: Transplanted-liver T cell receptor repertoires were compared with recipients' peripheral blood repertoires.

TCRdb recomputed calls from the reads with MiXCR, one row per CDR3 protein. The sample has 8,000 to 9,000 distinct CDR3 sequences; over 15% are singletons. These receptors were collected from a human patient who had a liver transplant. Some of the T cells may derive from the graft donor.

Within the sample, this clonotype is medium-sized. DNA for the CDR3: TGTGCCAGCAGCCTATCGTATGAGCAGTTCTTC. This sequence encodes CASSLSYEQFF. The genes are TRBV6-1 and TRBJ2-1; D call uncertain. The CDR3 consists of 11 residues. The germline V gene encodes CDR1 MNHNS and CDR2 SASEGT. V lost 6 bases and J lost 8, with 8 bases in between.

The V call is TRBV5-5, the J call TRBJ1-6, with 11 nucleotides matching TRBD1. Germline CDR1 and CDR2: SGHKS and YYEKEE (reference sequence). The CDR3 contains 15 residues. Here the CDR3 reads CAIRGQGAHNSPLHF. The CDR3 nucleotides are TGTGCTATCAGAGGACAGGGGGCCCATAATTCACCCCTCCACTTT. The complete variable domain, with remaining parts taken from reference TRBV5-5 and TRBJ1-6, reads DAGVTQSPTHLIKTRGQQVTLRCSPISGHKSVSWYQQVLGQGPQFIFQYYEKEERGRGNFPDRFSARQFPNYSSELNVNALLLGDSALYLCAIRGQGAHNSPLHFGNGTRLTVT.